The 27 T cell receptor beta chains in this list originate from one sample, sequenced in a study of tumor and adjacent non-tumor tissue in lung cancer. TCRbeta libraries were built with three rounds of nested PCR, modified from ARM-PCR. TCRdb processed the multiplex PCR reads anew with MiXCR; each CDR3 protein has one entry. The repertoire includes under 150,000 distinct CDR3 sequences, approximately 64% of them detected once, and about 20% sits in the top ten. This sample's RNA came from whole unsorted tissue. Sequences were obtained from lung tumor tissue. Receptor source: a man aged 55 to 70 with small cell lung cancer.

The chain recombines TRBV6-1 with TRBJ2-1, with D perhaps TRBD2 (6 bases). The ends were cut back, 5 bases at V and 10 bases at J, with 18 bases in the middle. CDR1 and CDR2 (germline): MNHNS, SASEGT. CDR3 length: 14 amino acids. CDR3 residues: CASSITLAPLEQFF. CDR3 DNA sequence: TGTGCCAGCAGTATCACACTAGCCCCCTTAGAGCAGTTCTTC.

In regard to this clonotype: The junction differs from germline at one of its ends, possibly a read error. The genes are TRBV20-1 and TRBJ2-3; tentative D call: TRBD2 (6 bases). Germline V gene lookup returns CDR1 DFQATT and CDR2 SNEGSKA (reference sequence). There are 20 residues in the CDR3. The CDR3, as DNA: TGCAATGCTAGAGATGGGAGGCAGGCGAGACGGGCGCCCCACACAGATACGCAGTATTTT. Translated: CNARDGRQARRAPHTDTQYF.

With respect to this clonotype: A junction boundary mismatches the germline segment, possibly from a read error. The rearrangement links TRBV20-1 to TRBJ1-1; 9 nucleotides match TRBD1. The CDR3 contains 13 residues. CDR1 is DFQATT and CDR2 is SNEGSKA in the germline V gene (reference sequence). CDR3 DNA sequence: TGCAGTGCCATACAGGGGGCTATTACTGGAGCTTTCTTT. Its translation: CSAIQGAITGAFF.

As for this clonotype: One end of the junction is discordant with germline, which a read error may explain. The rearrangement uses TRBV20-1 and TRBJ2-2, with 8 nucleotides matching TRBD2. Germline CDR1 and CDR2: DFQATT and SNEGSKA (reference sequence). The CDR3 covers 15 residues. The CDR3: CSASGERGNTGELFF. The CDR3 bases are TGCAGTGCTAGTGGGGAGCGGGGGAACACCGGTGAGCTGTTTTTT.

Of note for this clonotype: No conserved phenylalanine or tryptophan is present at the end of the CDR3, so a read error is the likely explanation. The chain has TRBV6-5 and TRBJ1-1; 7 bases fit TRBD1. Trimming cost V 7 bases and J 6 bases; bases outside gene matches: 11. The germline V gene encodes CDR1 MNHEY and CDR2 SVGAGI. The CDR3 is 14 residues long. CDR3 loop: CASTQSGGSPEAFI. The CDR3 nucleotides are TGTGCCAGCACTCAATCAGGGGGTTCTCCTGAAGCTTTCATT.

V is TRBV6-1 and J is TRBJ2-1, with 8 positions matching TRBD1. The germline gives CDR1 MNHNS, CDR2 SASEGT. V was clipped by 5 bases and J by 7 bases; unmatched bases: 10. The CDR3 length is 15 residues. The CDR3 DNA is TGTGCCAGCAGTCGGTTCCGGAACAGGGGGAATGAGCAGTTCTTC. This encodes CASSRFRNRGNEQFF.

Of note for this clonotype: A junction boundary mismatches the germline segment, possibly from a read error. The J gene is TRBJ2-3, the V gene TRBV11-1; the D gene is possibly TRBD1 (5 bases). The CDR3 sequence is 16 residues long. The V gene's germline CDR1 is SGHAT and CDR2 FQDESV (reference sequence). The DNA for the CDR3 is TGTGCCAGGAGCTCGGCAGGGATAGGAAGAACAGATACGCAGTATTTT. Translating it yields CARSSAGIGRTDTQYF.

The V gene is TRBV12-3 or TRBV12-4, the J gene TRBJ2-5; D gene ambiguous. Trimming stripped 6 bases from V and 5 bases from J, with 13 bases between. The CDR3 is 13 residues long. CDR3 amino acids: CASRFAHKETQYF. CDR3 DNA: TGTGCCAGCAGATTCGCTCACAAGGAGACCCAGTACTTC.

As for this clonotype: The germline gene is not matched at one end of the junction; a read error may be the cause. This chain uses TRBV6-1 with TRBJ2-1, with D perhaps TRBD2 (7 bases). The CDR3 has 16 residues. The germline gives CDR1 MNHNS, CDR2 SASEGT. The CDR3 DNA is TGTACCAGCAGGGGTAAATCTGGGAGGGTCTACAATGAGCAGTTCTTC. This codes for CTSRGKSGRVYNEQFF.

Notes on this clonotype: An end of the junction differs from the germline gene, which may be a read error. CDR3 coding DNA: TGTGCCAGCCTGACTAGCGTAACAGATACGCAATATTTT. As protein: CASLTSVTDTQYF. The chain employs TRBV5-6 and TRBJ2-3; 8 bases are a match to TRBD2. CDR1 and CDR2 (germline): SGHDT, YYEEEE. CDR3 length equals 13 residues.

Comment on this clonotype: This sequence may be a read error, since a much larger clone differs from it by one base. Because it lacks the conserved phenylalanine or tryptophan at the end, this CDR3 is likely a read error. The V call is TRBV29-1, the J call TRBJ1-1, with D tentatively TRBD1 (6 bases). Germline CDR1 and CDR2: SQVTM and ANQGSEA. This CDR3 has 15 amino acids. V was cut by 8 bases and J by 3 bases, with 22 bases left in between. This chain's CDR3 is CSSYEGWGADTEAFL. CDR3 DNA sequence: TGCAGCTCTTATGAAGGGTGGGGGGCTGACACTGAAGCTTTCCTT.

This clonotype was observed once. It is likely a read error, because the conserved phenylalanine at the end of the CDR3 is missing. This chain links TRBV7-3 with TRBJ2-3, with D possibly TRBD1 on 6 matching bases. Germline CDR1 reads SGHTA; CDR2 reads FQGTGA. The V gene lost 4 bases and the J gene lost 5 bases, with 16 bases spanning the gap. The CDR3 extends over 15 amino acids. CDR3 loop: CASSSRQDVGDTQYY. In DNA form, the CDR3 reads TGTGCCAGCAGCTCCCGACAGGATGTAGGAGATACGCAGTATTAT.

This clonotype was counted only a few times. The chain carries TRBV7-9 and TRBJ2-4; the D call may be TRBD1 or TRBD2 (5 bases each). Germline CDR1 reads SEHNR; CDR2 reads FQNEAQ (reference sequence). The V gene lost 0 bases and the J gene lost 6 bases, with 12 bases spanning the gap. This CDR3 is built from 15 residues. The CDR3 sequence: CASSLAQGDLNIQYF. In DNA, the CDR3 is TGTGCCAGCAGCTTAGCGCAGGGAGATCTAAACATTCAGTACTTC.

In the case of this clonotype: This could be a read error, since a much larger clone is one nucleotide away. V gene TRBV4-2 combines with J gene TRBJ2-1; 10 nucleotides match TRBD2. CDR3 size: 17 residues. Germline CDR1 and CDR2: LGHNA and YNFKEQ. The CDR3 here is CVSSQDSLAGDPYEQFF. The CDR3 nucleotides are TGTGTCAGCAGCCAAGACTCCCTAGCGGGAGATCCGTATGAGCAGTTCTTC.

For this clonotype: A much larger clone lies one base from this, so it may be a read error. The V gene is TRBV20-1, the J gene TRBJ1-1, with a possible D match to TRBD1 (6 bases). Trimming removed 3 bases from V and 7 bases from J, with 12 bases in between. The CDR3 is made up of 12 amino acids. Germline-derived CDR1 and CDR2 are DFQATT and SNEGSKA (reference sequence). This CDR3 is CSASQGQGEAFF. CDR3 bases: TGCAGTGCTAGTCAGGGGCAGGGTGAAGCTTTCTTT.

As for this clonotype: The junction and the germline gene differ at one end; a read error may be behind it. V and J are TRBV12-3 or TRBV12-4 and TRBJ2-7; 10 nucleotides match TRBD2. The CDR3 sequence is 13 residues long. In DNA, the CDR3 is TGTGCCAGCGGTTCTAGCGGGAGCACCAAGCACTACTTC. This gives the protein CASGSSGSTKHYF.

Regarding this clonotype: At one end, the junction sequence differs from germline, possibly due to a read error. The chain joins TRBV20-1 to TRBJ2-1; no firm D call. The CDR3 sequence is 14 residues long. CDR1 is DFQATT and CDR2 is SNEGSKA in the germline V gene (reference sequence). CDR3 residues: CSALTTPVYNEQFF. CDR3 bases: TGCAGTGCCCTCACAACTCCGGTATACAATGAACAGTTCTTC.

As concerns this clonotype: The CDR3 ends on some other residue instead of the conserved phenylalanine or tryptophan, so this is likely a read error. The chain has TRBV6-5 and TRBJ2-7; 7 nucleotides match TRBD1. This CDR3 has 15 residues. Trimming removed 2 bases from V and 9 bases from J; junction bases left unmatched: 13. Germline CDR1 is MNHEY and CDR2 is SVGAGI. The CDR3 DNA reads as TGTGCCAGCAGTTACACAACAGGGGATCTTCTTTTGCAGTACTAC. It codes for CASSYTTGDLLLQYY.

With respect to this clonotype: A read error may be the cause here, since a much bigger clone is one base away. The J gene is TRBJ2-3, the V gene TRBV10-3; D gene unclear. V dropped 0 bases and J dropped 7 bases, with 5 bases sitting between them. Germline V gene data show CDR1 as ENHRY and CDR2 as SYGVKD. The CDR3 length is 12 residues. The CDR3 is CAISESSNTQYF. The CDR3 DNA reads TGTGCCATCAGTGAGTCTTCCAATACGCAGTATTTT.

The chain combines TRBV5-1 with TRBJ2-7; weak D call: TRBD1 (6 bases). The V gene's germline CDR1 is SGHRS and CDR2 YFSETQ. The V end lost 2 bases, the J end lost 2 bases, and 11 bases lay between the germline ends. CDR3 size: 14 residues. CDR3 residues: CASSLTQGPYEQYF. The CDR3 nucleotides are TGCGCCAGCAGCTTAACCCAGGGGCCCTACGAGCAGTACTTC.

Concerning this clonotype: A much bigger clone sits one base away, suggesting this may be a read error. The DNA for the CDR3 is TGCAGCGTTGAAGAGGCAAGGAGACAGCCCCAGCATTTT. Its protein product is CSVEEARRQPQHF. The chain joins TRBV29-1 to TRBJ1-5; D ambiguous. From germline, CDR1 is SQVTM and CDR2 ANQGSEA. The CDR3 consists of 13 residues. The germline V and J ends were trimmed by 0 bases and 7 bases, with 10 bases remaining between them.

Points on this clonotype: Possible read error: a much larger clone is one base away. V and J are TRBV12-3 or TRBV12-4 and TRBJ2-2; D possibly corresponds to TRBD2 (5 bases). The CDR3 is made up of 14 amino acids. Deletions cut 9 bases from V and 4 bases from J, with 15 bases between. The CDR3 is CASDGELSTGELFF. CDR3 DNA: TGTGCCAGTGACGGGGAGTTAAGCACCGGGGAGCTGTTTTTT.

About this clonotype: The junction departs from the called germline gene at one end, perhaps through a read error. V usage is TRBV11-2 and J usage is TRBJ2-1, with D unclear. Germline assignment: CDR1 SGHAT and CDR2 FQNNGV. This CDR3 region has 15 residues. CDR3 sequence reads: CASSLRLALYNEQFF. CDR3 DNA sequence: TGCGCCAGCAGCCTCCGGTTAGCCCTTTACAATGAGCAGTTCTTC.

This clonotype was picked up one time. Possible read error: a much larger clone is one base away. This chain links TRBV20-1 with TRBJ2-7; 10 bases are a match to TRBD2. The CDR3 extends over 13 amino acids. The V and J ends lost 6 bases and 6 bases, in that order; junction bases with no gene match: 8. Germline V gene lookup returns CDR1 DFQATT and CDR2 SNEGSKA (reference sequence). The CDR3 reads CSAGASGRGEQYF. The CDR3 nucleotides read TGCAGTGCGGGGGCTAGCGGGAGAGGCGAGCAGTACTTC.

For this clonotype: A read error is likely, as this CDR3 ends without the conserved phenylalanine or tryptophan. V and J are TRBV20-1 and TRBJ1-2, with D possibly being TRBD1 (6 bases). The CDR3 contains 14 residues. Germline V gives CDR1 DFQATT, CDR2 SNEGSKA (reference sequence). The CDR3 reads CNARDQTGRDGYTL. The CDR3, as DNA: TGCAATGCTAGAGATCAGACAGGAAGGGATGGCTACACCTTA.

Regarding this clonotype: This may be a read error, as it is one base from a much larger clone. The genes are TRBV30 and TRBJ1-1, with a tentative D call TRBD1 (5 bases). Germline V gene data show CDR1 as GTSNPN and CDR2 as SVGIG (reference sequence). CDR3 length: 14 amino acids. The CDR3 protein is CAWKKFGGATAAFF. In nucleotides, the CDR3 is TGTGCCTGGAAAAAATTCGGGGGAGCGACTGCAGCTTTCTTT.

The chain combines TRBV4-1 with TRBJ2-7, with D perhaps TRBD2 (6 bases). Germline V gene lookup returns CDR1 MGHRA and CDR2 YSYEKL. This CDR3 has 13 residues. The CDR3 sequence: CANSQDRGGRQYV. The CDR3 DNA is TGCGCCAACAGCCAAGATCGTGGAGGGCGGCAGTATGTC.